These T cell receptor beta chains were read from a single sample in a study of blood T cell repertoires in COVID-19. Profiled with immunoSEQ multiplex PCR; TCRdb holds only in-frame clones, not every one. The table shows about 58,000 clones, with about 81% occurring only once. Sequencing was done on a sample of peripheral blood. These receptors were taken from a man in his sixties with COVID-19, enrolled during active disease. CDR3s include the opening cysteine and the closing phenylalanine or tryptophan. Fields, in order: D gene, V gene, J gene, clone size, CDR3 protein, CDR3 DNA. The D gene is left open where the match is weak. The size of a clone is reported for some rows only, either as once, few or many, or as a class for expanded clones.

NA	TRBV6-5	TRBJ2-7	NA	CASTFNTGSYEQYF	TGTGCCAGCACTTTTAACACAGGGAGCTACGAGCAGTACTTC
NA	TRBV6-6	TRBJ2-5	NA	CASSDGGAETQYF	TGTGCCAGCAGCGACGGCGGGGCCGAGACCCAGTACTTC
TRBD1	TRBV2	TRBJ2-5	few	CASSEGRQGLETQYF	TGTGCCAGCAGTGAGGGGAGACAGGGGTTAGAGACCCAGTACTTC
NA	TRBV10-3	TRBJ1-5	few	CAISEYSTGKDQPQHF	TGTGCCATCAGTGAGTATAGCACAGGGAAGGATCAGCCCCAGCATTTT
TRBD2	TRBV5-4	TRBJ2-5	NA	CASSLSGAETQYF	TGTGCCAGCAGCCTTAGCGGGGCGGAGACCCAGTACTTC
TRBD2	TRBV19	TRBJ2-1	NA	CASRILAGDSYNEQFF	TGTGCCAGTAGGATCCTAGCGGGGGACTCCTACAATGAGCAGTTCTTC
NA	TRBV7-9	TRBJ2-1	NA	CASSDTSNEQFF	TGTGCCAGCAGCGATACTAGCAATGAGCAGTTCTTC
TRBD1	TRBV29-1	TRBJ2-3	NA	CSVSLTGPDTQYF	TGCAGCGTGAGCCTGACAGGGCCAGATACGCAGTATTTT
NA	TRBV19	TRBJ1-1	NA	CASSETLRTGIITEAFF	TGTGCCAGTAGCGAAACCCTGAGGACGGGAATTATCACTGAAGCTTTCTTT
NA	TRBV18	TRBJ1-6	NA	CASSPLDQDSPLHF	TGTGCCAGCTCACCACTCGATCAGGATTCACCCCTCCACTTT
NA	TRBV5-1	TRBJ2-7	NA	CASSFYRGSYEQYF	TGCGCCAGCAGCTTTTATAGGGGCTCCTACGAGCAGTACTTC
NA	TRBV5-8	TRBJ1-6	NA	CASTEPKTGTFSSPLHF	TGTGCCAGCACCGAACCGAAAACCGGGACATTTAGTTCACCCCTCCACTTT
NA	TRBV11-2	TRBJ2-1	NA	CASSPLTGNNEQFF	TGTGCCAGCAGCCCCCTTACAGGGAACAATGAGCAGTTCTTC
NA	TRBV2	TRBJ1-1	many	CASRMTANTEAFF	TGTGCCAGCAGAATGACAGCGAACACTGAAGCTTTCTTT
TRBD1	TRBV11-2	TRBJ1-1	NA	CASSLLPGQGIRRTEAFF	TGTGCCAGCAGCTTACTCCCGGGACAGGGCATACGTAGGACTGAAGCTTTCTTT
TRBD1	TRBV9	TRBJ1-1	NA	CASSVGGTANTEAFF	TGTGCCAGCAGCGTAGGTGGGACAGCGAACACTGAAGCTTTCTTT
NA	TRBV2	TRBJ2-3	NA	CAPSRLAITDTQYF	TGTGCCCCTTCGAGGCTAGCGATCACAGATACGCAGTATTTT
NA	TRBV7-2	TRBJ1-4	few	CASSRGGLERQASVLFF	TGTGCCAGCAGCCGGGGGGGGTTAGAGAGACAGGCCTCGGTACTGTTTTTT
NA	TRBV19	TRBJ1-6	NA	CASSRRVFPNSPLHF	TGTGCCAGTAGCCGCAGGGTATTTCCCAATTCACCCCTCCACTTT
NA	TRBV18	TRBJ2-5	NA	CASSPTNNPETQYF	TGTGCCAGCTCACCAACGAACAACCCAGAGACCCAGTACTTC
NA	TRBV5-4	TRBJ2-7	NA	CASSLPGGGSGEQYF	TGTGCCAGCAGCTTACCCGGGGGTGGTTCCGGCGAGCAGTACTTC
NA	TRBV5-1	TRBJ2-2	NA	CASTQGGPGELFF	TGCGCCAGCACACAGGGGGGGCCCGGGGAGCTGTTTTTT
NA	TRBV5-1	TRBJ1-1	few	CASSLRDTNWNTEAFF	TGCGCCAGCAGCCTCCGGGACACAAATTGGAACACTGAAGCTTTCTTT
NA	TRBV18	TRBJ1-2	NA	CASSPEPGDNYGYTF	TGTGCCAGCTCACCAGAACCAGGGGACAACTATGGCTACACCTTC
NA	TRBV5-5	TRBJ2-2	few	CASSPGGLDTGELFF	TGTGCCAGCAGCCCCGGGGGGCTCGACACCGGGGAGCTGTTTTTT
TRBD2	TRBV29-1	TRBJ2-7	NA	CSACVGGAYEQYF	TGCAGCGCTTGTGTGGGGGGGGCCTACGAGCAGTACTTC
NA	TRBV5-8	TRBJ1-2	NA	CASSLDGQSSNGYGYTF	TGTGCCAGCAGCTTGGATGGACAGTCCTCGAACGGCTATGGCTACACCTTC
NA	TRBV2	TRBJ1-1	once	CASSEGGTGNTEAFF	TGTGCCAGCAGTGAAGGAGGCACGGGGAACACTGAAGCTTTCTTT
NA	TRBV2	TRBJ2-5	NA	CASSEGGARSGETQYF	TGTGCCAGCAGTGAAGGTGGTGCCAGGTCAGGGGAGACCCAGTACTTC
NA	TRBV2	TRBJ2-7	once	CASSSTREQYF	TGTGCCAGCAGTTCGACTCGCGAGCAGTACTTC
TRBD1	TRBV5-1	TRBJ1-6	NA	CASSLSGTGVANSPLHF	TGCGCCAGCAGCTTGTCCGGGACAGGAGTCGCGAATTCACCCCTCCACTTT
NA	TRBV6-2/TRBV6-3	TRBJ2-1	NA	CASSYSNGRGAYNEQFF	TGTGCCAGCAGTTACTCGAATGGTAGAGGCGCCTACAATGAGCAGTTCTTC
TRBD2	TRBV9	TRBJ2-3	NA	CASSPWLAGYTDTQYF	TGTGCCAGCAGCCCCTGGCTAGCGGGATACACAGATACGCAGTATTTT
NA	TRBV6-5	TRBJ2-7	NA	CASSSSTGVSMEQYF	TGTGCCAGCAGTTCCTCGACAGGCGTTTCCATGGAGCAGTACTTC
NA	TRBV5-4	TRBJ2-1	NA	CASSLGQNRQFF	TGTGCCAGCAGCTTGGGCCAAAATAGGCAGTTCTTC
NA	TRBV9	TRBJ1-3	few	CASSVVGQTGNTIYF	TGTGCCAGCAGCGTAGTAGGACAGACTGGAAACACCATATATTTT
NA	TRBV21-1	TRBJ2-4	NA	CASSKGRSHGRADKNIQYF	TGTGCCAGCAGCAAAGGTAGATCCCACGGGAGGGCAGACAAAAACATTCAGTACTTC
TRBD1	TRBV5-1	TRBJ2-1	NA	CASSSYRGTYNEQFF	TGCGCCAGCAGCTCGTACAGGGGTACTTACAATGAGCAGTTCTTC
NA	TRBV11-2	TRBJ2-7	NA	CASSSAPRGRNPYEQYF	TGTGCCAGCAGCTCCGCTCCTCGAGGGAGGAACCCCTACGAGCAGTACTTC
NA	TRBV7-8	TRBJ2-5	NA	CASSLGRLNQETQYF	TGTGCCAGCAGCTTAGGCAGGCTTAACCAAGAGACCCAGTACTTC
TRBD1	TRBV9	TRBJ2-7	NA	CASSAEDRSSYEQYF	TGTGCCAGCAGCGCAGAGGACAGGTCCTCCTACGAGCAGTACTTC
TRBD1	TRBV6-5	TRBJ1-1	NA	CASSLSDRGGTEAFF	TGTGCCAGCAGTTTATCAGACAGGGGGGGAACTGAAGCTTTCTTT
TRBD2	TRBV11-2	TRBJ2-5	once	CASSSSGGHGETQYF	TGTGCCAGCAGCAGTAGCGGGGGCCATGGGGAGACCCAGTACTTC
NA	TRBV28	TRBJ2-5	NA	CASSLGRGGETQYF	TGTGCCAGCAGTTTAGGCCGAGGCGGGGAGACCCAGTACTTC
NA	TRBV9	TRBJ1-2	NA	CASSEGGAYGYTF	TGTGCCAGCAGCGAGGGGGGGGCCTATGGCTACACCTTC